This T cell receptor (beta chain) was identified during a study of OX40 agonist ivuxolimab in advanced cancers. In the study overall: People who had prior anti-PD-1, anti-PD-L1 or anti-CTLA-4 therapy could take part, and under 50% had some. Findings and caveats of the study: Compared with others, partial responders at 0.1-3.0 mg/kg displayed clonal expansion among the lowest.

CDR1 and CDR2 (germline): GTSNPN, SVGIG (reference sequence). V lost 5 bases, J lost 2 bases, and 7 bases lay in between. CDR3 length: 12 residues. A history of autoimmune disease or systemic immunosuppression excluded patients. Sequencing was performed with immunoSEQ multiplex PCR; in TCRdb, only in-frame clones are kept and a portion is missing. The sample carries about 79,000 clones, approximately 91% recorded once. On this clone itself: Its antigen is not known.

The specimen was CD4+ or CD8+ T cells sorted from blood, collected in a trial of the OX40 agonist ivuxolimab. V is TRBV30 and J is TRBJ1-5; D uncertain. The sequence was collected from an adult with an advanced solid tumor such as melanoma, head and neck, liver or kidney cancer. The CDR3 region is CAWGGGNQPQHF. For the CDR3, the DNA is TGTGCCTGGGGCGGTGGCAATCAGCCCCAGCATTTT. Together with reference TRBV30 and TRBJ1-5, the CDR3 gives the full variable domain: SQTIHQWPATLVQPVGSPLSLECTVEGTSNPNLYWYRQAAGRGLQLLFYSVGIGQISSEVPQNLSASRPQDRQFILSSKKLLLSDSGFYLCAWGGGNQPQHFGDGTRLSIL.